Below, 12 T cell receptor beta chains from the same sample are listed, as sequenced in a study of radiotherapy plus CTLA-4 blockade in lung cancer. Repertoires were generated with immunoSEQ multiplex PCR, while TCRdb's copy carries only in-frame clones and drops some. The repertoire includes tens of thousands of clones, roughly 78% of them detected once, and 8% to 10% sits in the top ten. This specimen was peripheral blood, taken from a patient treated with radiotherapy plus ipilimumab. These TCRs come from a human donor with non-small cell lung cancer who had a complete response to radiotherapy plus ipilimumab.

The chain uses TRBV10-2 and TRBJ2-7; D unclear. Germline V gene lookup returns CDR1 WSHSY and CDR2 SAAADI. The length of the CDR3 is 12 residues. Deletions cut 3 bases from V and 5 bases from J, with 8 bases between. CDR3 sequence: CASSEGGNEQYF. CDR3 DNA: TGCGCCAGCAGTGAAGGTGGGAACGAGCAGTACTTC.

The rearrangement joins TRBV7-8 to TRBJ2-7; D remains unclear. CDR1 and CDR2 (germline): SGHVS, FQNEAQ. CDR3 length: 13 residues. Deletions cut 5 bases from V and 1 base from J, with 9 bases between. Here the CDR3 DNA reads TGTGCCAGCAGCCCGAGATGGTCCTACGAGCAGTACTTC. This sequence encodes CASSPRWSYEQYF.

V usage is TRBV11-3 and J usage is TRBJ1-1; TRBD1 agrees at 12 bases. Germline V gives CDR1 SGHNT, CDR2 YENEEA. This CDR3 has 15 amino acids. V shed 5 bases, J shed 5 bases, and the junction held 6 bases outside the gene matches. DNA of the CDR3: TGTGCCAGCAGCCCCCGGGACAGGGGGCAAACTGAAGCTTTCTTT. This translates into CASSPRDRGQTEAFF.

The chain combines TRBV4-1 with TRBJ2-1, with D tentatively TRBD2 (7 bases). Per germline, CDR1 MGHRA and CDR2 YSYEKL. The V end was cut by 0 bases, the J end by 8 bases, with 17 bases between. The CDR3 sequence is 16 residues long. In DNA form, the CDR3 reads TGCGCCAGCAGCCAAGAGGGGGGGCTAATTAGGGATGAGCAGTTCTTC. Translating gives CASSQEGGLIRDEQFF.

The chain joins TRBV6-5 to TRBJ1-6; D is unresolved. CDR3 length: 14 amino acids. CDR1 is MNHEY and CDR2 is SVGAGI in the germline V gene. The V end lost 7 bases, the J end lost 8 bases, and 15 bases lay between the germline ends. CDR3 DNA: TGTGCCAGCACCTCGGAGCAGACCTATTCACCCCTCCACTTT. Its protein product is CASTSEQTYSPLHF.

The chain combines TRBV20-1 with TRBJ2-5; D unclear. The CDR3 is made up of 11 amino acids. The V gene lost 5 bases and the J gene lost 4 bases, with 8 bases spanning the gap. The germline gives CDR1 DFQATT, CDR2 SNEGSKA (reference sequence). CDR3 amino acids: CSAVAGETQYF. CDR3 nucleotides: TGCAGTGCTGTAGCAGGAGAGACCCAGTACTTC.

This rearrangement joins TRBV16 to TRBJ1-5; TRBD1 aligns across 7 bases. Germline V gives CDR1 KGHSY, CDR2 FQNENV. V trimming: 4 bases; J trimming: 6 bases; junction bases outside the gene matches: 18. This CDR3 has 18 residues. The CDR3, as DNA: TGTGCCAGCAGCCGCGAACCGAATACAGGGGTTTTAGGTCAGCCCCAGCATTTT. This sequence encodes CASSREPNTGVLGQPQHF.

A note on this clone: Other DNA sequences in this sample translate to the same CDR3. The CDR3 loop is CASSYREGWDTEAFF. The CDR3 DNA reads TGTGCCAGCAGTTACCGGGAGGGATGGGACACTGAAGCTTTCTTT. The rearrangement uses TRBV6-6 and TRBJ1-1; D remains unclear. This CDR3 is built from 15 residues. From germline, CDR1 is MNHNY and CDR2 SVGAGI (reference sequence). Trimming removed 2 bases from V and 3 bases from J, with 13 bases in between.

The genes are TRBV6-1 and TRBJ2-1; 10 positions agree with TRBD2. V gave up 1 base and J gave up 3 bases; unmatched junction bases: 0. CDR1 is MNHNS and CDR2 is SASEGT in the germline V gene. The CDR3 is made up of 15 amino acids. CDR3 amino acids: CASSEGLAGYNEQFF. The DNA of the CDR3 is TGTGCCAGCAGTGAAGGACTAGCGGGCTACAATGAGCAGTTCTTC.

The V and J genes are TRBV10-3 and TRBJ2-3, with 9 positions matching TRBD1. The CDR3 is 18 amino acids. In germline, CDR1 is ENHRY, CDR2 SYGVKD. J lost 2 bases, V lost 0 bases, and 9 bases had no gene match. This CDR3 reads CAISESQGARSITDTQYF. The CDR3 DNA follows: TGTGCCATCAGTGAGTCACAGGGGGCCCGCTCAATCACAGATACGCAGTATTTT.

The chain has TRBV18 and TRBJ2-1, with D maybe TRBD2 (5 bases). V was clipped by 3 bases and J by 2 bases, with 11 bases between them. Germline-derived CDR1 and CDR2 are KGHSH and LQKENI. The CDR3 has 15 residues. CDR3 nucleotides: TGTGCCAGCTCACCGCCCGGGAACCCCTACAATGAGCAGTTCTTC. It is translated as CASSPPGNPYNEQFF. Full variable domain (missing parts from reference TRBV18 and TRBJ2-1): NAGVMQNPRHLVRRRGQEARLRCSPMKGHSHVYWYRQLPEEGLKFMVYLQKENIIDESGMPKERFSAEFPKEGPSILRIQQVVRGDSAAYFCASSPPGNPYNEQFFGPGTRLTVL.

This clone turned up a few times. This chain joins TRBV25-1 and TRBJ1-1, with D unresolved. Germline loops: CDR1 MGHDK, CDR2 SYGVNS. The CDR3 consists of 12 residues. V lost 5 bases and J lost 0, with 4 bases in between. This CDR3 is CASSRMNTEAFF. In DNA form, the CDR3 reads TGTGCCAGCAGTCGCATGAACACTGAAGCTTTCTTT.